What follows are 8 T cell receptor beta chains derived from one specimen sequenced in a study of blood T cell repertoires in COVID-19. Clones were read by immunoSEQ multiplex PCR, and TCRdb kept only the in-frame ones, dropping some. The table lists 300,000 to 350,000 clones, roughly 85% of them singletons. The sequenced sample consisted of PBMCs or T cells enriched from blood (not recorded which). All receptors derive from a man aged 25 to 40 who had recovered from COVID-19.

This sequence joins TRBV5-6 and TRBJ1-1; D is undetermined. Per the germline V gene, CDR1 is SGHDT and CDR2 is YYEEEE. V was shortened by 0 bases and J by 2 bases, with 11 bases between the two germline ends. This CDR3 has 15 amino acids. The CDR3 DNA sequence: TGTGCCAGCAGCTTGGGTTACCGACTTAACACTGAAGCTTTCTTT. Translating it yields CASSLGYRLNTEAFF.

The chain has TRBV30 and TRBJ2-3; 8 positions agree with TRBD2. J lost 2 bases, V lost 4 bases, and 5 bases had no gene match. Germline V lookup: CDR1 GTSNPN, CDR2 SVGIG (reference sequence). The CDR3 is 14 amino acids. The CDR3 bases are TGTGCCTGGAAGCGGGGGCCGAACACAGATACGCAGTATTTT. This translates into CAWKRGPNTDTQYF.

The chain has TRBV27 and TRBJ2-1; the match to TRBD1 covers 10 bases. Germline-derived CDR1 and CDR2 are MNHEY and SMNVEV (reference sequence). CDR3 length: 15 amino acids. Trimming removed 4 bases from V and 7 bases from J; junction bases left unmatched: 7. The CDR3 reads CASSSSGTGDNEQFF. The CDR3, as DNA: TGTGCCAGCAGTTCCTCCGGGACAGGGGATAATGAGCAGTTCTTC.

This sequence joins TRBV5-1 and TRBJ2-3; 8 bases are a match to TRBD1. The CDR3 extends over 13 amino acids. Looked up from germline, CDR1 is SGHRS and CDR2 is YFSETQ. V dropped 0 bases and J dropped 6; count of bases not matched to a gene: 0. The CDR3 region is CASSLGTGDTQYF. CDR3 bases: TGCGCCAGCAGCTTGGGGACAGGGGATACGCAGTATTTT. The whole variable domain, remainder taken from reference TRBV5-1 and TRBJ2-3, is KAGVTQTPRYLIKTRGQQVTLSCSPISGHRSVSWYQQTPGQGLQFLFEYFSETQRNKGNFPGRFSGRQFSNSRSEMNVSTLELGDSALYLCASSLGTGDTQYFGPGTRLTVL.

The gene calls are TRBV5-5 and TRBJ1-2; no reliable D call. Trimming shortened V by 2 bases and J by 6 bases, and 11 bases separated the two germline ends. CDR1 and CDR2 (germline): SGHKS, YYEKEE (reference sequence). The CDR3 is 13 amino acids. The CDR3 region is CASSLRGRDGYTF. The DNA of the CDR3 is TGTGCCAGCAGCTTACGGGGTAGGGATGGCTACACCTTC.

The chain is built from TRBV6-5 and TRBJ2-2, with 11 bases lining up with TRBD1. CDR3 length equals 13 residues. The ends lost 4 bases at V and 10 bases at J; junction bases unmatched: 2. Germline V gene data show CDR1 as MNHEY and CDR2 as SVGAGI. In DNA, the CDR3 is TGTGCCAGCAGTTGGACAGGGGGCAAGGAGCTGTTTTTT. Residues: CASSWTGGKELFF.

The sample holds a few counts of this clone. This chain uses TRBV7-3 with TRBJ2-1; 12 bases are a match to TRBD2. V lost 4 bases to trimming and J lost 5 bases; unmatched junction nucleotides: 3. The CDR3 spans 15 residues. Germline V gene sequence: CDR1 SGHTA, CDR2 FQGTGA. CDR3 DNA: TGTGCCAGCAGCTGGGGACTAGCGGGTCACAATGAGCAGTTCTTC. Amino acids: CASSWGLAGHNEQFF.

The CDR3 nucleotides read TGTGCCAGCAGCTTGGCCGGGACTAGCGGATTTGGGACCCAGTACTTC. Protein: CASSLAGTSGFGTQYF. The chain recombines TRBV5-6 with TRBJ2-5; 11 bases are shared with TRBD2. Germline CDR1 SGHDT, CDR2 YYEEEE. CDR3 length equals 16 residues. The V and J ends lost 0 bases and 7 bases, in that order; junction bases with no gene match: 8.